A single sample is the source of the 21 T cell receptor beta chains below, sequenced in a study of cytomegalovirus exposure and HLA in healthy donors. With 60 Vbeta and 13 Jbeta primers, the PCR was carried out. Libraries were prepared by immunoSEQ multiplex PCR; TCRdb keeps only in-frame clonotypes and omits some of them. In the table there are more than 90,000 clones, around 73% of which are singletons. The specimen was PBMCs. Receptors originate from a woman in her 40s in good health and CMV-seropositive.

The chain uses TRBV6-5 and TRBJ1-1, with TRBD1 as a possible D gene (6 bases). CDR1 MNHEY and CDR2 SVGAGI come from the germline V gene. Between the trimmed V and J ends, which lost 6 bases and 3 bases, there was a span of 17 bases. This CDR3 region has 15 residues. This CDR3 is CASRRPGVRDTEAFF. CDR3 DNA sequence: TGTGCCAGCAGACGACCAGGGGTAAGGGACACTGAAGCTTTCTTT.

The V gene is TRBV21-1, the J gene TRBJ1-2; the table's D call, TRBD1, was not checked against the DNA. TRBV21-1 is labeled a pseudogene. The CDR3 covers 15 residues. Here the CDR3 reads CASSIGTRSGNGYTF. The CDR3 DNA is TGTGCCAGCAGCATCGGGACACGAAGCGGTAATGGCTACACCTTC.

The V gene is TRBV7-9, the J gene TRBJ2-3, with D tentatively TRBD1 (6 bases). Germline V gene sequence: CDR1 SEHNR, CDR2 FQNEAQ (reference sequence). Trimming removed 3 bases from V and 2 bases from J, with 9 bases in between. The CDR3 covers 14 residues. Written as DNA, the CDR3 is TGTGCCAGCAGCTTTTCAGGGGCCACAGATACGCAGTATTTT. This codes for CASSFSGATDTQYF.

The CDR3 protein is CASSLGDTLPYEQYF. DNA for the CDR3: TGCGCCAGCAGCTTGGGGGACACCCTACCCTACGAGCAGTACTTC. V usage is TRBV5-1 and J usage is TRBJ2-7; tentatively, D is TRBD1 (6 bases). The CDR3 is 15 amino acids. Trimming stripped 0 bases from V and 2 bases from J, with 12 bases between. Germline V lookup: CDR1 SGHRS, CDR2 YFSETQ.

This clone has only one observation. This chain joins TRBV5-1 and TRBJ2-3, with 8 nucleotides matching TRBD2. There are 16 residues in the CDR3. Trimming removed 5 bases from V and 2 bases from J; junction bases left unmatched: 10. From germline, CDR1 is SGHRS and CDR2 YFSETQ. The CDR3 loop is CASRYLSGTVTDTQYF. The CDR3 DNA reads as TGCGCCAGCAGATACCTTAGCGGGACGGTCACAGATACGCAGTATTTT.

As DNA, the CDR3 is TGTGCCAGCAGCTTAGACAGGGACTACTACGAGCAGTACTTC. Its translation: CASSLDRDYYEQYF. This chain joins TRBV11-1 and TRBJ2-7; a possible D gene is TRBD2 (7 bases). The germline V gene has CDR1 SGHAT and CDR2 FQDESV (reference sequence). V gave up 1 base and J gave up 3 bases, with 10 bases separating them. The CDR3 has 14 residues.

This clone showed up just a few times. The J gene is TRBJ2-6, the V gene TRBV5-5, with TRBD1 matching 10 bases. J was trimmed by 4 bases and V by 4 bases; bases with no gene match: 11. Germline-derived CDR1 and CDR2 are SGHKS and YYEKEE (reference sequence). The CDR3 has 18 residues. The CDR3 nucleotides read TGTGCCAGCAGCGGGGAGGGACAGGGGAGAACAGGGGCCAACGTCCTGACTTTC. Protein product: CASSGEGQGRTGANVLTF.

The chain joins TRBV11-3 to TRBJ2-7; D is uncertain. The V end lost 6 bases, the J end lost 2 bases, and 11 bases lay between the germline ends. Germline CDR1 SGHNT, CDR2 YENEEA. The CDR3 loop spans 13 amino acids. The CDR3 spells CASRAPLTYEQYF. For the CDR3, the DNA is TGTGCCAGCAGGGCCCCCCTGACCTACGAGCAGTACTTC.

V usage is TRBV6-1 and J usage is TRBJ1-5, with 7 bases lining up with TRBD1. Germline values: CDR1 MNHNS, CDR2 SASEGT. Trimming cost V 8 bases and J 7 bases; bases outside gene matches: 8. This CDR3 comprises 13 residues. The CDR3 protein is CASGTGESQPQHF. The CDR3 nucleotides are TGTGCCAGCGGAACAGGGGAGTCACAGCCCCAGCATTTT.

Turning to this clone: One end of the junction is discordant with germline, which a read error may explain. CDR3 region: CASSLRGGGDTQYF. The CDR3 region has the DNA TGTGCTAGCAGCTTACGCGGGGGCGGGGATACGCAGTATTTT. The chain recombines TRBV7-7 with TRBJ2-3; D is perhaps TRBD2 (7 bases). There are 14 residues in the CDR3. The germline V gene has CDR1 SSHAT and CDR2 FNYEAQ (reference sequence).

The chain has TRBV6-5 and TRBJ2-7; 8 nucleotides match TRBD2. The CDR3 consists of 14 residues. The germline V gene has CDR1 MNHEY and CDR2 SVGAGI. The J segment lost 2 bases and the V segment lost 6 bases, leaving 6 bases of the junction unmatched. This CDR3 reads CASSPGGATYEQYF. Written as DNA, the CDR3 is TGTGCCAGCAGCCCCGGGGGGGCCACCTACGAGCAGTACTTC.

CDR3 bases: TGTGCCATCAGCCGCGGGAGCTCCTACAATGAGCAGTTCTTC. Residues: CAISRGSSYNEQFF. The genes are TRBV10-3 and TRBJ2-1, with 7 bases fitting TRBD2. CDR3 length: 14 amino acids. The V and J ends lost 6 bases and 0 bases, in that order; junction bases with no gene match: 2. The germline CDR1 and CDR2 sequences are ENHRY and SYGVKD.

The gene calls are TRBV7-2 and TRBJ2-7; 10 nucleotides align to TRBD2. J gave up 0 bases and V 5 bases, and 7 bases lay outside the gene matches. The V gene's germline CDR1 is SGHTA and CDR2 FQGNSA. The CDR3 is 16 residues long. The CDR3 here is CASSVPSSGSSYEQYF. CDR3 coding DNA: TGTGCCAGCAGCGTGCCCTCTAGCGGGAGCTCCTACGAGCAGTACTTC.

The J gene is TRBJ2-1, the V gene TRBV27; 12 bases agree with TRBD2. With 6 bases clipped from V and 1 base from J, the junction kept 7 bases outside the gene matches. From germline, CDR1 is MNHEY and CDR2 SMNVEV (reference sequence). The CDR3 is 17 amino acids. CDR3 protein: CASSPETSGSSYNEQFF. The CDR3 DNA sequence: TGTGCCAGCAGCCCAGAGACTAGCGGGAGTTCCTACAATGAGCAGTTCTTC.

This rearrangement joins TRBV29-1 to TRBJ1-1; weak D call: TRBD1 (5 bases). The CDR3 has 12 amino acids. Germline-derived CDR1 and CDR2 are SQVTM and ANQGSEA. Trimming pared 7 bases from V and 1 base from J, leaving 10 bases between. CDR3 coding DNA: TGCAGCGCAATGACAGAGAACACTGAAGCTTTCTTT. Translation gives CSAMTENTEAFF.

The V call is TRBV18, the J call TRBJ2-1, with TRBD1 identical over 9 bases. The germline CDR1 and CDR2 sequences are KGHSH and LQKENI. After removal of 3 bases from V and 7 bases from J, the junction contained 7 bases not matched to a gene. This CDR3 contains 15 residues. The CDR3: CASSPLGQGGNEQFF. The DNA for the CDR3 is TGTGCCAGCTCACCTTTGGGACAGGGTGGGAATGAGCAGTTCTTC.

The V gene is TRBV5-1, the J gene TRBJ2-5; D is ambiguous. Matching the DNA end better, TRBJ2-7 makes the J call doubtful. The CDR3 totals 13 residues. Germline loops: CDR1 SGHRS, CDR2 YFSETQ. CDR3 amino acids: CASSLAASYEQYF. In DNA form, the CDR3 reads TGCGCCAGCAGCTTGGCGGCTAGCTACGAGCAGTACTTC.

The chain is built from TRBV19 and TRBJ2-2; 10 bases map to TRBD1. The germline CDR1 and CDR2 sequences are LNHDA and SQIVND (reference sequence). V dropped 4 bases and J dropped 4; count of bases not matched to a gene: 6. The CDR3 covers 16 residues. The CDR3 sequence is CASSRQGARGTGELFF. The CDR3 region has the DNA TGTGCCAGTAGTAGACAGGGGGCGCGTGGCACCGGGGAGCTGTTTTTT.

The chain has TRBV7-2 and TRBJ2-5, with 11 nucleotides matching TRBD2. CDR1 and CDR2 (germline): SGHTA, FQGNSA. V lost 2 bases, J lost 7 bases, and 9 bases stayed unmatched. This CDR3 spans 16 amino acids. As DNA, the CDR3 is TGTGCCAGCAGCTTAATGGCCGCTAGCGGGAGGCTGACCCAGTACTTC. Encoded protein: CASSLMAASGRLTQYF.

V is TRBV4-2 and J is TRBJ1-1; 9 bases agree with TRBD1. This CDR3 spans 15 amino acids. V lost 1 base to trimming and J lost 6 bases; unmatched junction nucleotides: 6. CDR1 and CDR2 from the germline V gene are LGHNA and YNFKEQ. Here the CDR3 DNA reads TGTGCCAGCAGCCAAGCGGGACAGGGTATTCCTGAAGCTTTCTTT. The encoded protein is CASSQAGQGIPEAFF.

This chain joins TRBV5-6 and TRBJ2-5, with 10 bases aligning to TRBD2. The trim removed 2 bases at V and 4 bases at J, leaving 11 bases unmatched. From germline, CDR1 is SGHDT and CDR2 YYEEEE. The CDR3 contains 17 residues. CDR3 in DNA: TGTGCCAGCAGCTTACAGCGGGAGGGCCGGGGGGGAGAGACCCAGTACTTC. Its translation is CASSLQREGRGGETQYF.